The source of this T cell receptor (beta chain) is a study of sequential checkpoint blockade in melanoma. Remarks on this clone: The target antigen is unknown.

The CDR3 runs to 15 residues. From germline, CDR1 is LNHDA and CDR2 SQIVND (reference sequence). The V end was cut by 1 base, the J end by 1 base, with 10 bases between. TCRdb's copy holds only in-frame clones and misses some; the assay was immunoSEQ multiplex PCR. Of thousands of clones in the sample, around 28% were seen once. Findings and limits, study-wide: Response in arm A was associated with pretreatment TIL clonality.

The sample's treatment: randomized to nivolumab then ipilimumab (arm A) or the reverse (arm B). V is TRBV19 and J is TRBJ2-5, with a possible D match to TRBD1 (5 bases). The material was tumor tissue (inferred from file names), obtained from a patient given nivolumab and ipilimumab in sequence. The sequence was obtained from a human donor with melanoma. DNA of the CDR3: TGTGCCAGTAGTATAGCGACAGACCTCCAAGAGACCCAGTACTTC. It encodes CASSIATDLQETQYF.